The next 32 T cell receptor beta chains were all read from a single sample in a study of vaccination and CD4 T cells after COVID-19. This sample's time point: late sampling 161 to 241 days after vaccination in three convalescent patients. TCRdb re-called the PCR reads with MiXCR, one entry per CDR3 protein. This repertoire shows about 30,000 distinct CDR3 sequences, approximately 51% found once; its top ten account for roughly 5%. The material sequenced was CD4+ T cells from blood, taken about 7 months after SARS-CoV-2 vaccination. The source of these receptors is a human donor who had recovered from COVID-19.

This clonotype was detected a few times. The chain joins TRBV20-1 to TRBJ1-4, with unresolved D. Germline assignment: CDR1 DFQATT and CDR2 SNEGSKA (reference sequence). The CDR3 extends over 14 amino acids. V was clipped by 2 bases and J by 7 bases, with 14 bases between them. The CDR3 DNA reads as TGCAGTGCTAGAATCCGAGTTCGGGCTGAAAAACTGTTTTTT. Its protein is CSARIRVRAEKLFF.

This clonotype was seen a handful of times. CDR3 amino acids: CSASLSSPRGGFEQYF. The CDR3 nucleotides read TGCAGTGCTAGCTTGAGCTCACCAAGGGGGGGATTCGAGCAGTACTTC. The genes are TRBV20-1 and TRBJ2-7, with D perhaps TRBD2 (7 bases). CDR1 and CDR2 from the germline V gene are DFQATT and SNEGSKA (reference sequence). The CDR3 sequence is 16 residues long. V dropped 3 bases and J dropped 6 bases, with 24 bases sitting between them.

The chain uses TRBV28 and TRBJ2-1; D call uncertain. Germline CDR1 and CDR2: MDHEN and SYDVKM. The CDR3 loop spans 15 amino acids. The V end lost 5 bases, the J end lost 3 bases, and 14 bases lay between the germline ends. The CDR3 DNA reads TGTGCCAGCAGTCCACACCCCCCGGGCTACAATGAGCAGTTCTTC. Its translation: CASSPHPPGYNEQFF. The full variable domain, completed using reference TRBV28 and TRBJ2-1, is DVKVTQSSRYLVKRTGEKVFLECVQDMDHENMFWYRQDPGLGLRLIYFSYDVKMKEKGDIPEGYSVSREKKERFSLILESASTNQTSMYLCASSPHPPGYNEQFFGPGTRLTVL.

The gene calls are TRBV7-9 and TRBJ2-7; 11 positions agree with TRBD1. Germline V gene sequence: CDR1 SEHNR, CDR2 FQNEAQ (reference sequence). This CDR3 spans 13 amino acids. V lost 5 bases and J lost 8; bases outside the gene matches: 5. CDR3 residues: CASSPRTGGQQYF. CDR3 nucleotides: TGTGCCAGCAGCCCCCGGACAGGGGGCCAGCAGTACTTC.

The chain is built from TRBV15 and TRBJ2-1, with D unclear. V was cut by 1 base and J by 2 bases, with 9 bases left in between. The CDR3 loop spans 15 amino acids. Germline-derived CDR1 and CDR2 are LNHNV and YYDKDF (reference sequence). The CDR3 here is CATSRVQETYNEQFF. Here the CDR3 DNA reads TGTGCCACCAGCAGAGTGCAGGAGACCTACAATGAGCAGTTCTTC.

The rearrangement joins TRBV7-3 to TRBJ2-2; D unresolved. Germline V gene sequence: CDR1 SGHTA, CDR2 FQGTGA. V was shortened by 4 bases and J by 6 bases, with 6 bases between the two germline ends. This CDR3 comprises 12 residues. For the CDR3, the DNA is TGTGCCAGCAGCTCATCTGCCGGGGAGCTGTTTTTT. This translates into CASSSSAGELFF.

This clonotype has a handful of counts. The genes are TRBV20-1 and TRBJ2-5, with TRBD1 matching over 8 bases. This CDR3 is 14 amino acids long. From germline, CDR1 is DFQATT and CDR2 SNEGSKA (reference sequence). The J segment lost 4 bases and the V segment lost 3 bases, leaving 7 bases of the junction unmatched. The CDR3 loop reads CSASQGAALETQYF. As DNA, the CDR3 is TGCAGTGCTAGCCAGGGGGCCGCCTTAGAGACCCAGTACTTC.

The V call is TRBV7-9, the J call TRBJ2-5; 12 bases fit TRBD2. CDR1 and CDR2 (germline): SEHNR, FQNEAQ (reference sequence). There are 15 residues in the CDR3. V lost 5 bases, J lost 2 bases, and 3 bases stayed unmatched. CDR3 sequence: CASSAGLAGQETQYF. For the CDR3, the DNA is TGTGCCAGCAGCGCCGGACTAGCGGGACAAGAGACCCAGTACTTC.

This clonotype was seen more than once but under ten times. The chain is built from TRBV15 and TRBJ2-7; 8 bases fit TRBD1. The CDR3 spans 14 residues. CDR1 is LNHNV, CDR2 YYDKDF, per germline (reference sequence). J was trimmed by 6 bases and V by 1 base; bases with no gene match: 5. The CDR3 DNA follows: TGTGCCACCAGCAGAGGGACAGGGTCTATCGAGCAGTACTTC. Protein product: CATSRGTGSIEQYF.

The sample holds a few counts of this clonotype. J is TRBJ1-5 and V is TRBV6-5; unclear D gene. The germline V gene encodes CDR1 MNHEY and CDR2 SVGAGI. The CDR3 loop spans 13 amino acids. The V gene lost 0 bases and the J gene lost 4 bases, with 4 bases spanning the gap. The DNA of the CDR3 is TGTGCCAGCAGTTACTCGTTTAATCAGCCCCAGCATTTT. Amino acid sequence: CASSYSFNQPQHF.

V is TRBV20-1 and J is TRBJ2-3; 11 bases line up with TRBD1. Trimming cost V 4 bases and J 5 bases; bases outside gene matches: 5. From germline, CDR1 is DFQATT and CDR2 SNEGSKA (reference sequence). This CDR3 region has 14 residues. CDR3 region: CSANPGQGGDTQYF. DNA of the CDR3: TGCAGTGCTAATCCGGGACAGGGGGGAGATACGCAGTATTTT.

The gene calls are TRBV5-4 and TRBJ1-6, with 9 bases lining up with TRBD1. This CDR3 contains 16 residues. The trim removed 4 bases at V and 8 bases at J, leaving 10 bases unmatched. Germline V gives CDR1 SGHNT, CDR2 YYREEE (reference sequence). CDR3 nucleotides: TGTGCCAGCAGCCCAGGACAGGGGCAGACTTATTCACCCCTCCACTTT. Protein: CASSPGQGQTYSPLHF. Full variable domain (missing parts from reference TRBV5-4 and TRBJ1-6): ETGVTQSPTHLIKTRGQQVTLRCSSQSGHNTVSWYQQALGQGPQFIFQYYREEENGRGNFPPRFSGLQFPNYSSELNVNALELDDSALYLCASSPGQGQTYSPLHFGNGTRLTVT.

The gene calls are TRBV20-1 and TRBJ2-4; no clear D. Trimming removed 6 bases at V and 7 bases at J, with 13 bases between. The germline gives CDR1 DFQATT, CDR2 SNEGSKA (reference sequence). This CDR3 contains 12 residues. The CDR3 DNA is TGCAGTGCCCAGCTCACCGGGAACATTCAGTACTTC. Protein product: CSAQLTGNIQYF.

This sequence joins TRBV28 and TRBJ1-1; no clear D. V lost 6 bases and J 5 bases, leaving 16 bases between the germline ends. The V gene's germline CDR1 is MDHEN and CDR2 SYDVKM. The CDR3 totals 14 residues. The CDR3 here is CASSTRAPGTEAFF. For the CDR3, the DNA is TGTGCCAGCAGCACCCGGGCACCTGGGACTGAAGCTTTCTTT.

The CDR3 nucleotides read TGCAGCGCCAGCCACAGGAGCCCCTACACCGGGGAGCTGTTTTTT. This translates into CSASHRSPYTGELFF. The rearrangement uses TRBV29-1 and TRBJ2-2; maybe TRBD1 (5 bases). CDR3 length equals 15 residues. V was shortened by 7 bases and J by 3 bases, with 18 bases between the two germline ends. From germline, CDR1 is SQVTM and CDR2 ANQGSEA.

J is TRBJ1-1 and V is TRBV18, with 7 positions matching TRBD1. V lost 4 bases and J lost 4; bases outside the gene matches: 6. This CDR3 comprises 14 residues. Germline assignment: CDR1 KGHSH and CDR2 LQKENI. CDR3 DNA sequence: TGTGCCAGCTCACGACAAGGGGGCGGCACTGAAGCTTTCTTT. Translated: CASSRQGGGTEAFF.

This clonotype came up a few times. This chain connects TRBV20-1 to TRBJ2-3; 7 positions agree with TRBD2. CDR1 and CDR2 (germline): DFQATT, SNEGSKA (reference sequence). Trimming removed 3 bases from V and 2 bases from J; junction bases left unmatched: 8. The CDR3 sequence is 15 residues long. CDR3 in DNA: TGCAGTGCTAGCGCCCTAGCGGTTACCACAGATACGCAGTATTTT. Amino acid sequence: CSASALAVTTDTQYF.

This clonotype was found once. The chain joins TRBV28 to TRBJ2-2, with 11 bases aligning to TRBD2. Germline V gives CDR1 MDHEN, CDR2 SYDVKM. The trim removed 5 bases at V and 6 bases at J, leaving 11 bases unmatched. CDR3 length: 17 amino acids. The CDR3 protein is CASSKNRASGRSGELFF. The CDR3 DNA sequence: TGTGCCAGCAGTAAGAACCGGGCTAGCGGGAGGTCCGGGGAGCTGTTTTTT.

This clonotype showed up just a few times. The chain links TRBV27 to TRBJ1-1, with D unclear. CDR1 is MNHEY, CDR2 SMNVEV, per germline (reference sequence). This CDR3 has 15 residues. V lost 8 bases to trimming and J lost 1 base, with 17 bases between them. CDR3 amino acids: CASSGSQRGNTEAFF. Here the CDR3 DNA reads TGTGCCAGCTCCGGAAGCCAGCGCGGGAACACTGAAGCTTTCTTT.

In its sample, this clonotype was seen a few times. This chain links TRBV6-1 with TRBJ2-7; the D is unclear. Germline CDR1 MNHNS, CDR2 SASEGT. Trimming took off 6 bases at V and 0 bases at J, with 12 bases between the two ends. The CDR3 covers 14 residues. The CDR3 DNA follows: TGTGCCAGCAGCCCGGACGGGTACTCCTACGAGCAGTACTTC. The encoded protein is CASSPDGYSYEQYF.

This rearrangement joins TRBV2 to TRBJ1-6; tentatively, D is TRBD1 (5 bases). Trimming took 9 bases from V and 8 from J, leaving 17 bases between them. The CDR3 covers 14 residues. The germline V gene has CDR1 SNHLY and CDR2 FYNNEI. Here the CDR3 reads CARGLAGSDSPLHF. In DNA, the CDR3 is TGTGCCAGAGGGCTGGCAGGGTCTGATTCACCCCTCCACTTT. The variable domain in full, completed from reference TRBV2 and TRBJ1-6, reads EPEVTQTPSHQVTQMGQEVILRCVPISNHLYFYWYRQILGQKVEFLVSFYNNEISEKSEIFDDQFSVERPDGSNFTLKIRSTKLEDSAMYFCARGLAGSDSPLHFGNGTRLTVT.

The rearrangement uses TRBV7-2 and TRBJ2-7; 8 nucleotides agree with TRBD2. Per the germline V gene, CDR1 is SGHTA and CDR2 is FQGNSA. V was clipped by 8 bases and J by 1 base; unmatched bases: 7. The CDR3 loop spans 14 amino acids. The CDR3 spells CASLLAAGSYEQYF. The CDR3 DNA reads TGTGCCAGCTTACTAGCGGCAGGATCCTACGAGCAGTACTTC. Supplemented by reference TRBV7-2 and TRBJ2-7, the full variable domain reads GAGVSQSPSNKVTEKGKDVELRCDPISGHTALYWYRQSLGQGLEFLIYFQGNSAPDKSGLPSDRFSAERTGGSVSTLTIQRTQQEDSAVYLCASLLAAGSYEQYFGPGTRLTVT.

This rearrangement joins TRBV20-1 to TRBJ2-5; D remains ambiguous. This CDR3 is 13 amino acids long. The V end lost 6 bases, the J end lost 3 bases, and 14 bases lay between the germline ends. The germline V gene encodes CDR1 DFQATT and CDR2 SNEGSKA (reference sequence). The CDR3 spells CSAPWTVKETQYF. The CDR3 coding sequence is TGCAGTGCCCCTTGGACGGTAAAAGAGACCCAGTACTTC.

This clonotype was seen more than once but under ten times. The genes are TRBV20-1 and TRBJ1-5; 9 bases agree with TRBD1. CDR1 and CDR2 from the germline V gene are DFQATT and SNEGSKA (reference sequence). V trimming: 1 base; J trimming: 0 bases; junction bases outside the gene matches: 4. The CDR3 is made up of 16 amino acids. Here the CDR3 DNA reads TGCAGTGCTAGAGGGACAGGGGAAAATAGCAATCAGCCCCAGCATTTT. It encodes CSARGTGENSNQPQHF.

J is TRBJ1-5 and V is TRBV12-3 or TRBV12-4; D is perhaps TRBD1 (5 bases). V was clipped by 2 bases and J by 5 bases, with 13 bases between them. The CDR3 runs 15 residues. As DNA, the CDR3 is TGTGCCAGCAGTTTAAGGCAGGTAGGGGATCAGCCCCAGCATTTT. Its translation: CASSLRQVGDQPQHF.

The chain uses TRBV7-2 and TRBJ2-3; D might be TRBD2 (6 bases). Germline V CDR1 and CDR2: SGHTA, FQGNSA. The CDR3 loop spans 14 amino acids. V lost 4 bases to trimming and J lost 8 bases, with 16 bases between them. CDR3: CASSSRDSWSTQYF. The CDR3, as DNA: TGTGCCAGCAGCTCCAGGGACTCCTGGTCTACGCAGTATTTT.

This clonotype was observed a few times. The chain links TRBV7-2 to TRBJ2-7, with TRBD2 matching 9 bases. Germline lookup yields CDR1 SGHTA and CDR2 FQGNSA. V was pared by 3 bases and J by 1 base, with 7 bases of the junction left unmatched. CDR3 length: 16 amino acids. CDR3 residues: CASSFDHTSGSYEQYF. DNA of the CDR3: TGTGCCAGCAGCTTCGACCATACTAGCGGGTCCTACGAGCAGTACTTC. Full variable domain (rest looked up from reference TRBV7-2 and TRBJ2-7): GAGVSQSPSNKVTEKGKDVELRCDPISGHTALYWYRQSLGQGLEFLIYFQGNSAPDKSGLPSDRFSAERTGGSVSTLTIQRTQQEDSAVYLCASSFDHTSGSYEQYFGPGTRLTVT.

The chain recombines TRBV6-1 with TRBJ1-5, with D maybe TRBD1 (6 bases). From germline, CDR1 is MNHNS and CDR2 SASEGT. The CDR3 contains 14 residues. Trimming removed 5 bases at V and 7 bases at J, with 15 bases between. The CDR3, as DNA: TGTGCCAGCAGTCCTGAGACAGGTTCGCAGCCCCAGCATTTT. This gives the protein CASSPETGSQPQHF.

The CDR3, as DNA: TGTGCCAGCAGCTTAGCCTTACGGGGAACCGAGACCCAGTACTTC. Translated: CASSLALRGTETQYF. The chain carries TRBV7-9 and TRBJ2-5, with D possibly TRBD2 on 5 matching bases. Germline V gives CDR1 SEHNR, CDR2 FQNEAQ (reference sequence). This CDR3 contains 15 residues. V gave up 0 bases and J gave up 5 bases, with 13 bases separating them.

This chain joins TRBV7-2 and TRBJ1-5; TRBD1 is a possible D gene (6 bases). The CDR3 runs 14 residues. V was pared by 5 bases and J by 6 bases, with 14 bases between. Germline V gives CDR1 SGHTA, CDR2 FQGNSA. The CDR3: CASSPREGGQPQHF. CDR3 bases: TGTGCCAGCAGCCCTCGGGAGGGGGGTCAGCCCCAGCATTTT.

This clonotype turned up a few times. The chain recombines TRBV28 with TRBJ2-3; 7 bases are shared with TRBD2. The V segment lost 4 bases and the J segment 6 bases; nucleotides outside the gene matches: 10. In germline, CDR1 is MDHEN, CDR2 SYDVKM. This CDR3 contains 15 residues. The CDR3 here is CASSSIRWEGDTQYF. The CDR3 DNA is TGTGCCAGCAGTTCTATCCGGTGGGAGGGGGATACGCAGTATTTT.

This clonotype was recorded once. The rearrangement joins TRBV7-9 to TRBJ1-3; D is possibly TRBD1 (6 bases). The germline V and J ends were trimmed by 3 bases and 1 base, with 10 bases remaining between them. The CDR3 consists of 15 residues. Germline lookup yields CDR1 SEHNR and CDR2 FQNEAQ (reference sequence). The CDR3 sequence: CASSLMTGSGNTIYF. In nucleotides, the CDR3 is TGTGCCAGCAGCTTGATGACAGGATCTGGAAACACCATATATTTT.